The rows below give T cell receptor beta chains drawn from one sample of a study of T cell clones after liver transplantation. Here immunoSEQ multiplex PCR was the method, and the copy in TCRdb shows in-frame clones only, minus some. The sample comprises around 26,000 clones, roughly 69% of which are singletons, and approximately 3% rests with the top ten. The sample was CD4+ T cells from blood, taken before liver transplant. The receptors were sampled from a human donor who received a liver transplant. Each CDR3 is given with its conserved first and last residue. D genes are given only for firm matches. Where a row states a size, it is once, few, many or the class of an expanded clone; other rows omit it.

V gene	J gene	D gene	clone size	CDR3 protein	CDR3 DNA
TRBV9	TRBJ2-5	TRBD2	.	CASSVGFGGSQETQYF	TGTGCCAGCAGCGTTGGGTTCGGGGGGTCCCAAGAGACCCAGTACTTC
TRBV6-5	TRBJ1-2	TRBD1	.	CASSQGASGYTF	TGTGCCAGCAGTCAGGGGGCTTCTGGCTACACCTTC
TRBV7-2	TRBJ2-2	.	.	CASSLGSSGSTTGELFF	TGTGCCAGCAGCTTAGGGTCTTCCGGGAGTACCACCGGGGAGCTGTTTTTT
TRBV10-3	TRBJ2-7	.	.	CAISAFGGTVSYEQYF	TGTGCCATCAGTGCATTCGGCGGGACAGTCTCCTACGAGCAGTACTTC
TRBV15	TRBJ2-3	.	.	CATSSSTDTQYF	TGTGCCACCAGTAGCAGCACAGATACGCAGTATTTT
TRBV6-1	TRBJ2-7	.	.	CASSEMQGPSYEQYF	TGTGCCAGCAGTGAAATGCAGGGGCCCTCCTACGAGCAGTACTTC
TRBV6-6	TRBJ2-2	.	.	CASSGTANTGELFF	TGTGCCAGCAGCGGGACCGCGAACACCGGGGAGCTGTTTTTT
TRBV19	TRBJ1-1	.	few	CASSFLGKGVNTEAFF	TGTGCCAGTTCTTTCCTAGGGAAGGGCGTAAACACTGAAGCTTTCTTT
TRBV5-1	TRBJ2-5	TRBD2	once	CASSFGAGGDRLETQYF	TGCGCCAGCAGCTTCGGAGCGGGAGGGGATCGCTTGGAGACCCAGTACTTC
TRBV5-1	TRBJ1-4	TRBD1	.	CAISLNGGGGEKLFF	TGCGCCATCAGCTTGAACGGAGGGGGCGGTGAAAAACTGTTTTTT
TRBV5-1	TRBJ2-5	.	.	CASSPGSVAAETQYF	TGCGCCAGCAGCCCCGGTTCGGTAGCAGCAGAGACCCAGTACTTC
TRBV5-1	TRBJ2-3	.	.	CASSFAGPSTDTQYF	TGCGCCAGCAGCTTTGCGGGGCCGAGCACAGATACGCAGTATTTT
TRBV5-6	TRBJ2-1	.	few	CASSRTGRNNEQFF	TGTGCCAGCAGCCGGACGGGGCGAAACAATGAGCAGTTCTTC
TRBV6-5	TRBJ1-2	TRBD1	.	CASSQDRVDYGYTF	TGTGCCAGCAGCCAGGACAGGGTTGACTATGGCTACACCTTC
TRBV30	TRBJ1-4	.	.	CAWSWGGPNEKLFF	TGTGCCTGGAGTTGGGGAGGACCTAATGAAAAACTGTTTTTT
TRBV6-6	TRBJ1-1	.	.	CASSAGYGTGYTEAFF	TGTGCCAGCAGCGCAGGGTACGGAACAGGCTACACTGAAGCTTTCTTT
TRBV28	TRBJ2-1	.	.	CASSLGGSGHEQFF	TGTGCCAGCAGTCTCGGTGGTTCCGGCCATGAGCAGTTCTTC
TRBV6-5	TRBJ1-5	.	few	CASSLDIYSNQPQHF	TGTGCCAGCAGTCTTGACATCTATAGCAATCAGCCCCAGCATTTT
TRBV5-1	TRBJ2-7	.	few	CASSLVAGSSYEQYF	TGCGCCAGCAGCTTGGTGGCAGGGAGCTCCTACGAGCAGTACTTC
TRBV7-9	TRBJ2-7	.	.	CASSLVGSGNYEQYF	TGTGCCAGCAGCTTAGTAGGGTCCGGGAACTACGAGCAGTACTTC
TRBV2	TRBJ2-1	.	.	CASSELGIVRDEQFF	TGTGCCAGCAGTGAATTGGGGATTGTTCGGGATGAGCAGTTCTTC
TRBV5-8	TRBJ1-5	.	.	CASSLAGGIQSNQPQHF	TGTGCCAGCAGCTTGGCGGGGGGCATCCAGAGCAATCAGCCCCAGCATTTT
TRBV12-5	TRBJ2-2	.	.	CASRAANTGELFF	TGTGCTAGTCGGGCAGCAAACACCGGGGAGCTGTTTTTT
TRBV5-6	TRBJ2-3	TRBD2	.	CASSSRGEYTQYF	TGTGCCAGCAGCTCCCGGGGGGAATATACGCAGTATTTT
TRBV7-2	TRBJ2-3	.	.	CASSLEGGGDTQYF	TGTGCCAGCAGCTTAGAGGGTGGGGGAGATACGCAGTATTTT
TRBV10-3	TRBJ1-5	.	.	CAISASNLDSPNQPQHF	TGTGCCATCAGTGCAAGTAACTTGGACAGCCCTAATCAGCCCCAGCATTTT
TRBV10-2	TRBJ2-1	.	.	CASSDRGALYNEQFF	TGCGCCAGCAGTGATCGGGGGGCTTTGTACAATGAGCAGTTCTTC
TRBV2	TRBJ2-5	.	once	CASSEFGAGGKTQYF	TGTGCCAGCAGTGAATTCGGGGCAGGGGGGAAGACCCAGTACTTC
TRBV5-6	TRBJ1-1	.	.	CASSSPRGSTEAFF	TGTGCCAGCAGCTCGCCCAGGGGAAGCACTGAAGCTTTCTTT
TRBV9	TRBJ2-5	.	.	CASSEGGTQETQYF	TGTGCCAGCAGCGAGGGCGGGACCCAAGAGACCCAGTACTTC
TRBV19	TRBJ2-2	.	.	CASSIQGSPTGELFF	TGTGCCAGTAGTATTCAGGGTTCGCCGACCGGGGAGCTGTTTTTT
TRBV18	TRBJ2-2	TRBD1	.	CASSPDRGANTGELFF	TGTGCCAGCTCACCTGACAGGGGAGCGAACACCGGGGAGCTGTTTTTT
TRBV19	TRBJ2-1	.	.	CASSIGIGPGDEQFF	TGTGCCAGTAGTATAGGGATAGGGCCCGGGGATGAGCAGTTCTTC
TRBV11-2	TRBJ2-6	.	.	CASSLDGLVSGRAGANVLTF	TGTGCCAGCAGCTTAGATGGACTGGTCTCGGGGCGGGCTGGGGCCAACGTCCTGACTTTC
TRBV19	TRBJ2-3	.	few	CASRPKGSRWDTQYF	TGTGCCAGTAGACCAAAGGGGAGTCGATGGGATACGCAGTATTTT
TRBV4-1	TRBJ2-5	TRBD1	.	CASSQGDRGRGETQYF	TGCGCCAGCAGCCAAGGGGACAGGGGAAGAGGAGAGACCCAGTACTTC
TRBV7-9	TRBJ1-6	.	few	CASSAEGVDSPLHF	TGTGCCAGCAGCGCGGAAGGGGTTGATTCACCCCTCCACTTT